This T cell receptor (beta chain) was captured by sequencing in a study of T cells in Graves' hyperthyroidism and ophthalmopathy. Study overall: The initial diagnosis was the point when peripheral blood was collected, ahead of any treatment. Points from the study as a whole: Appearing also in blood were most of the thyroid clonotypes expanded above 0.001.

With respect to this clonotype: What it binds is unknown.

The CDR3 is 14 residues long. Deletions cut 5 bases from V and 7 bases from J, with 15 bases between. Researchers took RNA transcripts and amplified the TCR beta CDR3 regions from them. Initially, a first-round RT-PCR of the TCR CDR3 employed the HTBI primer set. TCRdb recomputed calls from the multiplex PCR reads with MiXCR, one row per CDR3 protein. The table shows around 690,000 distinct CDR3 sequences, with around a sixth occurring only once. The V gene is TRBV12-3 or TRBV12-4, the J gene TRBJ2-1; D possibly corresponds to TRBD1 (5 bases). The sequenced material came from blood. The sequence came from a man between 50 and 59 years old with Graves' hyperthyroidism. For the CDR3, the DNA is TGTGCCAGCAGTCCCCTCAGGGAAGGGAATGAGCAGTTCTTC. Protein sequence: CASSPLREGNEQFF.